This TCR beta chain was profiled in a study of sequential checkpoint blockade in melanoma. Turning to the study itself: First-line arms were nivolumab then ipilimumab, or the reverse, randomized 1:1. Both treatment sequences were followed by maintenance nivolumab.

CDR1 SGHRS and CDR2 YFSETQ come from the germline V gene. The CDR3 is 18 amino acids. V lost 0 bases and J 0 bases, leaving 16 bases between the germline ends. Profiling relied on immunoSEQ multiplex PCR, and the TCRdb table lists in-frame clones only, not all of them. Among under 20,000 clones listed, about two thirds were seen once. Treatment given: randomized to nivolumab then ipilimumab (arm A) or the reverse (arm B). None of the patients previously received DNA-damaging chemotherapy. Sorted cells were live CD3+CD8+, lacking CD19 and CD56, from PBMCs. This chain joins TRBV5-1 and TRBJ2-4, with a weak D call TRBD2 (6 bases). Source: CD8+ T cells sorted from blood (inferred from file names), taken from a patient given nivolumab and ipilimumab in sequence. This receptor was obtained from a human donor with melanoma. The CDR3 sequence: CASSLGEEFGLAKNIQYF. Here the CDR3 DNA reads TGCGCCAGCAGCTTGGGGGAGGAATTCGGGCTAGCCAAAAACATTCAGTACTTC.